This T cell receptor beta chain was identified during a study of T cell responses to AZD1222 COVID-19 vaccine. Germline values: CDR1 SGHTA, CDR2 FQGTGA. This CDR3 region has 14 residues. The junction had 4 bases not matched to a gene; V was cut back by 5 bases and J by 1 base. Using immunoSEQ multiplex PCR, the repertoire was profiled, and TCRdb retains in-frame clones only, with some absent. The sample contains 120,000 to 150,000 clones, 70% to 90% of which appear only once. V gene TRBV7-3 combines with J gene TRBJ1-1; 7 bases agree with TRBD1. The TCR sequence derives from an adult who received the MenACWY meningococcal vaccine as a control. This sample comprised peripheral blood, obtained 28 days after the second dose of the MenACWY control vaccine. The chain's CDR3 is CASSAGTANTEAFF. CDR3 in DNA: TGTGCCAGCAGCGCCGGGACAGCGAACACTGAAGCTTTCTTT.